The source of this T cell receptor beta chain is a study of blood T cell repertoires in COVID-19. As for the study in general: PBMCs, B-cell-depleted T cells, or T cells provided the cDNA or gDNA that made up the material.

Methods used by the authors: Reference gene primer amplification in the assay estimated nucleated cell counts. Clones were read by immunoSEQ multiplex PCR, and TCRdb kept only the in-frame ones, dropping some. V and J calls and clone size come straight from that table; D and trimming were deduced from the DNA. The table lists around 320,000 clones, roughly 85% of them singletons. Trimming shortened V by 7 bases and J by 0 bases, and 16 bases separated the two germline ends. Germline assignment: CDR1 SGHDT and CDR2 YYEEEE. The CDR3 is made up of 15 amino acids. This clone was seen a single time. This receptor was obtained from a human donor in a cohort sampled during active COVID-19. This rearrangement joins TRBV5-6 to TRBJ1-2; perhaps TRBD1 as D (5 bases). Material: peripheral blood. Here the CDR3 DNA reads TGTGCCAGCTTGGACAACGCTGACCCTAACTATGGCTACACCTTC. Translation: CASLDNADPNYGYTF.